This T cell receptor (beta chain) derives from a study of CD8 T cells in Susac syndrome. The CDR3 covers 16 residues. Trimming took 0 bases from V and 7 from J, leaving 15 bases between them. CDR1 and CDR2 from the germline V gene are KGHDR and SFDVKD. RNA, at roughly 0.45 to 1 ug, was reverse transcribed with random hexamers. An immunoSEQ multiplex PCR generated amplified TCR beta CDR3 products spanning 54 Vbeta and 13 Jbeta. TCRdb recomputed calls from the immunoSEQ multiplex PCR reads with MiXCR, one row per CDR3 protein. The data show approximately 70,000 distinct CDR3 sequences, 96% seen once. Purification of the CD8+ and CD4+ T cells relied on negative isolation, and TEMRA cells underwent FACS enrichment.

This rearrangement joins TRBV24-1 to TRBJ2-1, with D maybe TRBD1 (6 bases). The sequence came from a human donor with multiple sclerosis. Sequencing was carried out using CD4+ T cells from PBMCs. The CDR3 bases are TGTGCCACCAGTGATTTGGGGGGCAGTGGTGGTAATGAGCAGTTCTTC. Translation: CATSDLGGSGGNEQFF.